This T cell receptor (beta chain) comes out of a study of CD8+CD57+ T cells in acquired aplastic anemia. The CDR3 spans 15 residues. J was trimmed by 4 bases and V by 6 bases; bases with no gene match: 7. Germline CDR1 is ENHRY and CDR2 is SYGVKD. The study, taken as a whole, reports: Researchers report that approximately 28 CD8+ CDR3 sequences appeared in both patients and controls.

TCR beta VDJ and CDR3 profiles were obtained from a genomic DNA template. TCRdb itself ran the reads through MiXCR, one entry per CDR3 protein. Counted here are under 200,000 distinct CDR3 sequences, 55% to 70% occurring once; the ten biggest clones make up 35% to 55%. A note on this clonotype: The antigen is undetermined.

Material for sequencing was sorted CD4+, CD8+, or CD8+CD57+ T cells (not recorded which) from PBMCs. V and J are TRBV10-3 and TRBJ1-2; 11 bases map to TRBD1. The receptor's source is a human donor with severe aplastic anemia or a healthy control (not recorded which). The CDR3 sequence is CAISIGTGGAYGYTF. CDR3 coding DNA: TGTGCCATCAGCATAGGGACAGGGGGAGCCTATGGCTACACCTTC.